These 29 T cell receptor beta chains were all obtained from the same sample, sequenced in a study of naive and memory T cell subsets. Both TRBC1 and TRBC2 were covered by a beta constant-region primer of two equimolar oligonucleotides. Four rounds of PCR amplified the ligated cDNA using nested alpha and beta constant-region primers plus SP2. TCRdb re-called the UMI-ligation and nested PCR reads through MiXCR, storing one row per CDR3 protein. The table lists tens of thousands of distinct CDR3 sequences, about 8.2% of them singletons. Sequencing was performed on naive CD8+ T cells from blood. Receptors originate from a human donor in good health.

This clonotype turned up a few times. The chain has TRBV6-6 and TRBJ2-3; 7 nucleotides line up with TRBD2. The germline CDR1 and CDR2 sequences are MNHNY and SVGAGI (reference sequence). The CDR3 is 18 amino acids. The V and J ends lost 0 bases and 3 bases, in that order; junction bases with no gene match: 12. CDR3 nucleotide sequence: TGTGCCAGCAGTTACTCACCGAGACCCGGGGGGATGACAGATACGCAGTATTTT. It yields the protein CASSYSPRPGGMTDTQYF.

Turning to this clonotype: A much larger clone lies one base from this, so it may be a read error. The V call is TRBV14, the J call TRBJ1-1; D possibly corresponds to TRBD1 (6 bases). Germline CDR1 reads SGHDN; CDR2 reads FVKESK. Trimming pared 10 bases from V and 6 bases from J, leaving 21 bases between. This CDR3 is built from 14 residues. CDR3 sequence: CAISWARGAAEAFF. The DNA for the CDR3 is TGTGCCATCAGTTGGGCTCGGGGGGCGGCTGAAGCTTTCTTT.

This clonotype was counted ten times or more. The junction departs from germline at one end; a sequencing error may be responsible. The V gene is TRBV29-1, the J gene TRBJ2-7, with D unclear. The CDR3 has 13 amino acids. Germline V lookup: CDR1 SQVTM, CDR2 ANQGSEA. CDR3 in DNA: TGCAGCGCTGAAAGGTCAGAGGACTACGAGCAGTACTTC. Translating gives CSAERSEDYEQYF.

This clonotype was seen only a few times. V is TRBV6-1 and J is TRBJ2-1, with 11 bases lining up with TRBD2. Trimming cost V 5 bases and J 4 bases; bases outside gene matches: 7. The CDR3 is 16 residues long. Germline V gene sequence: CDR1 MNHNS, CDR2 SASEGT. DNA of the CDR3: TGTGCCAGCAGTCCCCCAACTAGCGGGAGTTACAATGAGCAGTTCTTC. Translated: CASSPPTSGSYNEQFF.

The table lists this clonotype with a few counts. This chain connects TRBV5-1 to TRBJ2-3; D unclear. Trimming left V 0 bases short and J 0 bases short, with 5 bases between. The CDR3 loop spans 14 amino acids. The V gene's germline CDR1 is SGHRS and CDR2 YFSETQ. The CDR3 DNA reads as TGCGCCAGCAGCTTGGAAGGAAGCACAGATACGCAGTATTTT. Protein product: CASSLEGSTDTQYF.

The rearrangement links TRBV6-5 to TRBJ2-5; the D gene is possibly TRBD1 (6 bases). V dropped 5 bases and J dropped 2 bases, with 15 bases sitting between them. The CDR3 consists of 15 residues. Germline-derived CDR1 and CDR2 are MNHEY and SVGAGI. CDR3 region: CASSVTGGRQETQYF. Here the CDR3 DNA reads TGTGCCAGCAGTGTGACAGGAGGACGGCAAGAGACCCAGTACTTC.

This sequence joins TRBV7-9 and TRBJ2-7, with TRBD2 as a possible D gene (7 bases). Germline lookup yields CDR1 SEHNR and CDR2 FQNEAQ (reference sequence). The V gene lost 1 base and the J gene lost 4 bases, with 14 bases spanning the gap. The CDR3 totals 15 residues. CDR3 sequence reads: CASSLVPEGGYEQYF. CDR3 sequence (DNA): TGTGCCAGCAGCTTAGTTCCCGAGGGGGGGTACGAGCAGTACTTC.

The chain couples TRBV4-2 to TRBJ1-5; 8 nucleotides align to TRBD1. Germline loops: CDR1 LGHNA, CDR2 YNFKEQ. Germline trimming cut 0 bases from V and 3 bases from J; bases unmatched to any gene: 13. The CDR3 sequence is 19 residues long. CDR3 nucleotides: TGTGCCAGCAGCCAAGATCCCCCCGGGACAGGTAGCATCAATCAGCCCCAGCATTTT. Its protein product is CASSQDPPGTGSINQPQHF.

This clonotype was recorded at least ten times. The rearrangement uses TRBV12-3 or TRBV12-4 and TRBJ1-1; D is unclear. With 1 base removed from V and 7 bases from J, the gap between germline ends came to 10 bases. The CDR3 is 13 amino acids. As DNA, the CDR3 is TGTGCCAGCAGTTTAGGGAGGGTCGATGAAGCTTTCTTT. Its protein product is CASSLGRVDEAFF.

The V gene is TRBV6-2 or TRBV6-3, the J gene TRBJ2-1, with 10 bases aligning to TRBD1. There are 16 residues in the CDR3. CDR1 MNHEY and CDR2 SVGEGT come from the germline V gene. V gave up 0 bases and J gave up 7 bases; unmatched junction bases: 6. The CDR3 reads CASSYSRTGGWNEQFF. The CDR3, as DNA: TGTGCCAGCAGTTACTCTAGGACAGGGGGGTGGAATGAGCAGTTCTTC.

This clonotype came up many times. V and J are TRBV29-1 and TRBJ2-7; D may be TRBD1 (5 bases). In germline, CDR1 is SQVTM, CDR2 ANQGSEA. There are 14 residues in the CDR3. The V end was cut by 3 bases, the J end by 1 base, with 13 bases between. CDR3 in DNA: TGCAGCGTTGAGGGGCTCGAGATGTCCTACGAGCAGTACTTC. Translating gives CSVEGLEMSYEQYF.

This CDR3 reads CSATDRGGIEQYF. CDR3 sequence (DNA): TGCAGTGCTACGGACAGGGGGGGGATTGAGCAGTACTTC. This chain links TRBV20-1 with TRBJ2-7; 10 positions agree with TRBD1. Per germline, CDR1 DFQATT and CDR2 SNEGSKA (reference sequence). The CDR3 extends over 13 amino acids. Trimming removed 4 bases from V and 7 bases from J; junction bases left unmatched: 7.

This clonotype was picked up many times. This sequence joins TRBV7-2 and TRBJ2-7, with 12 bases matching TRBD2. CDR1 and CDR2 from the germline V gene are SGHTA and FQGNSA. The CDR3 is 17 residues long. J gave up 4 bases and V 5 bases, and 12 bases lay outside the gene matches. This CDR3 reads CASSPQGLGTSGYEQYF. The CDR3, as DNA: TGTGCCAGCAGCCCCCAGGGGTTGGGGACTAGCGGGTACGAGCAGTACTTC.

This clonotype occurred a few times. The gene calls are TRBV9 and TRBJ2-1; 7 bases line up with TRBD1. CDR1 and CDR2 (germline): SGDLS, YYNGEE. Losses at the gene ends were 1 base for V and 6 bases for J; bases not matched to a gene: 4. The CDR3 covers 14 residues. CDR3 in DNA: TGTGCCAGCAGCGTAAACAGGGGATCCAATGAGCAGTTCTTC. It specifies CASSVNRGSNEQFF.

This clonotype appeared many times. The chain joins TRBV27 to TRBJ2-7; no reliable D call. This CDR3 comprises 12 residues. In germline, CDR1 is MNHEY, CDR2 SMNVEV (reference sequence). Trimming took off 4 bases at V and 6 bases at J, with 10 bases between the two ends. CDR3 residues: CASSSPWTEQYF. In nucleotides, the CDR3 is TGTGCCAGCAGTTCCCCCTGGACCGAGCAGTACTTC.

In this sample, this clonotype turned up a few times. The V and J genes are TRBV12-5 and TRBJ1-4; 8 nucleotides agree with TRBD1. Germline-derived CDR1 and CDR2 are LGHNT and FRNRAP. The J segment lost 1 base and the V segment lost 6 bases, leaving 1 base of the junction unmatched. This CDR3 is built from 14 residues. CDR3 in DNA: TGTGCTAGTGGCACAGGGGGAACTAATGAAAAACTGTTTTTT. Residues: CASGTGGTNEKLFF.

The chain carries TRBV4-1 and TRBJ2-1; D is unclear. The V and J ends lost 0 bases and 4 bases respectively, with 7 bases between them. The CDR3 is made up of 14 amino acids. Germline loops: CDR1 MGHRA, CDR2 YSYEKL. CDR3: CASSQEVDYNEQFF. Here the CDR3 DNA reads TGCGCCAGCAGCCAAGAGGTGGATTACAATGAGCAGTTCTTC.

This clonotype has more than one count but fewer than ten. The rearrangement links TRBV20-1 to TRBJ1-5; TRBD1 aligns across 8 bases. Per germline, CDR1 DFQATT and CDR2 SNEGSKA (reference sequence). The CDR3 runs to 14 residues. Germline trimming cut 5 bases from V and 5 bases from J; bases unmatched to any gene: 8. DNA for the CDR3: TGCAGTGCTGCGGACAGGGATACCGATCAGCCCCAGCATTTT. Its translation is CSAADRDTDQPQHF.

This clonotype has just a few counts. The chain carries TRBV7-6 and TRBJ2-7, with D uncertain. In germline, CDR1 is SGHVS, CDR2 FNYEAQ. V gave up 2 bases and J gave up 6 bases, with 14 bases separating them. The CDR3 is 14 residues long. Here the CDR3 DNA reads TGTGCCAGCAGCTTAAGACAAGGTAGCTCCGAGCAGTACTTC. Protein: CASSLRQGSSEQYF.

This clonotype was observed many times. The chain uses TRBV9 and TRBJ1-2; D is uncertain. The CDR3 has 15 amino acids. Trimming cost V 0 bases and J 1 base, with 10 bases left between them. The germline V gene has CDR1 SGDLS and CDR2 YYNGEE. The CDR3 sequence is CASSVATEGNYGYTF. The CDR3 DNA is TGTGCCAGCAGCGTAGCTACAGAGGGTAACTATGGCTACACCTTC. The complete variable domain, with remaining parts taken from reference TRBV9 and TRBJ1-2, reads DSGVTQTPKHLITATGQRVTLRCSPRSGDLSVYWYQQSLDQGLQFLIQYYNGEERAKGNILERFSAQQFPDLHSELNLSSLELGDSALYFCASSVATEGNYGYTFGSGTRLTVV.

The sample holds many counts of this clonotype. The chain combines TRBV6-5 with TRBJ2-3; D uncertain. V was shortened by 5 bases and J by 5 bases, with 5 bases between the two germline ends. Germline V gives CDR1 MNHEY, CDR2 SVGAGI. This CDR3 spans 11 amino acids. CDR3 in DNA: TGTGCCAGCAGTACGGGAGATACGCAGTATTTT. Protein sequence: CASSTGDTQYF.

Many counts were recorded for this clonotype. This chain uses TRBV28 with TRBJ2-3; D gene unclear. The CDR3 loop spans 10 amino acids. Germline loops: CDR1 MDHEN, CDR2 SYDVKM. Trimming cost V 6 bases and J 6 bases, with 4 bases left between them. The CDR3 sequence is CASSSDTQYF. CDR3 nucleotides: TGTGCCAGCAGCTCGGATACGCAGTATTTT.

This clonotype was counted a few times. The V gene is TRBV10-3, the J gene TRBJ2-3; TRBD1 is a possible D gene (6 bases). V was cut by 10 bases and J by 2 bases, with 13 bases left in between. Germline lookup yields CDR1 ENHRY and CDR2 SYGVKD. This CDR3 region has 13 residues. The CDR3 reads CATYRDDTDTQYF. The DNA of the CDR3 is TGTGCCACTTACAGGGACGACACAGATACGCAGTATTTT.

With regard to this clonotype: This likely comes from a read error, as the CDR3 has no conserved phenylalanine or tryptophan at its end. The chain uses TRBV2 and TRBJ1-4, with D possibly TRBD1 on 6 matching bases. V gave up 5 bases and J gave up 2 bases, with 12 bases separating them. Germline V gene lookup returns CDR1 SNHLY and CDR2 FYNNEI. The CDR3 has 15 amino acids. For the CDR3, the DNA is TGTGCCAGCAGTAGCACAGGGTCGACTAATGAAAAACTGTTTTCT. It translates to CASSSTGSTNEKLFS.

At least ten counts were recorded for this clonotype. CDR3 amino acids: CASSNSGAYNEQFF. CDR3 in DNA: TGTGCCAGCAGTAATAGCGGGGCCTACAATGAGCAGTTCTTC. The chain joins TRBV27 to TRBJ2-1, with 8 bases aligning to TRBD2. The CDR3 has 14 residues. Losses at the gene ends were 5 bases for V and 2 bases for J; bases not matched to a gene: 2. Per germline, CDR1 MNHEY and CDR2 SMNVEV (reference sequence).

In its sample, this clonotype was seen many times. V usage is TRBV20-1 and J usage is TRBJ2-7, with 9 bases that match TRBD1. Per germline, CDR1 DFQATT and CDR2 SNEGSKA (reference sequence). The trim removed 5 bases at V and 1 base at J, leaving 3 bases unmatched. The length of the CDR3 is 13 residues. Here the CDR3 reads CSAWDRESYEQYF. CDR3 nucleotides: TGCAGTGCTTGGGACAGGGAATCCTACGAGCAGTACTTC.

This clonotype has ten or more counts. This rearrangement joins TRBV2 to TRBJ2-1, with TRBD2 matching 8 bases. The CDR3 has 17 amino acids. V shed 2 bases, J shed 4 bases, and the junction held 10 bases outside the gene matches. Looked up from germline, CDR1 is SNHLY and CDR2 is FYNNEI. The DNA for the CDR3 is TGTGCCAGCAGTGAAAGGCGAGAGACTAGCGCTTACAATGAGCAGTTCTTC. The encoded protein is CASSERRETSAYNEQFF. The whole variable domain, filled in from reference TRBV2 and TRBJ2-1, reads EPEVTQTPSHQVTQMGQEVILRCVPISNHLYFYWYRQILGQKVEFLVSFYNNEISEKSEIFDDQFSVERPDGSNFTLKIRSTKLEDSAMYFCASSERRETSAYNEQFFGPGTRLTVL.

This CDR3 reads CASSQDSQRELFF. The CDR3 DNA sequence: TGCGCCAGCAGCCAAGACTCTCAAAGGGAGCTGTTTTTT. The gene calls are TRBV4-1 and TRBJ2-2; unclear D gene. Germline V CDR1 and CDR2: MGHRA, YSYEKL. The length of the CDR3 is 13 residues. V was pared by 0 bases and J by 9 bases, with 8 bases between.

This clonotype has only a few counts. The V gene is TRBV19, the J gene TRBJ2-7, with unresolved D. Deletions cut 5 bases from V and 1 base from J, with 15 bases between. Germline V gives CDR1 LNHDA, CDR2 SQIVND (reference sequence). This CDR3 has 15 amino acids. CDR3 residues: CASSSVGGRSYEQYF. The CDR3 DNA reads as TGTGCCAGTAGTTCGGTGGGCGGTAGATCCTACGAGCAGTACTTC.